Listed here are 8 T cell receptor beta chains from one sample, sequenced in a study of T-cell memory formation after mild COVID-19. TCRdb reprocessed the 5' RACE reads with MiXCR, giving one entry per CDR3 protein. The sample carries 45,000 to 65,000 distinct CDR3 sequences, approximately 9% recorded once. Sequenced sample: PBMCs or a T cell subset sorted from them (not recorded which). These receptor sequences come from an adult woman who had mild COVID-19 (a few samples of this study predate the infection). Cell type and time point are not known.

The chain's CDR3 is CASSLRGEREGPQFF. CDR3 DNA sequence: TGCGCCAGCAGCCTCCGAGGGGAGCGGGAGGGCCCTCAGTTCTTC. The chain carries TRBV5-1 and TRBJ2-1, with 10 bases aligning to TRBD2. This CDR3 is built from 15 residues. The germline gives CDR1 SGHRS, CDR2 YFSETQ. V gave up 4 bases and J gave up 13 bases; unmatched junction bases: 14.

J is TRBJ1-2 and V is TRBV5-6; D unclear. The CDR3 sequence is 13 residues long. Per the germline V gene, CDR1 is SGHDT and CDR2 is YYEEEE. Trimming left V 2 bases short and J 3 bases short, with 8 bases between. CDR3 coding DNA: TGTGCCAGCAGCTTTCAACGGTACTATGGCTACACCTTC. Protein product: CASSFQRYYGYTF. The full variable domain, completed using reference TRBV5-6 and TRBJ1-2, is DAGVTQSPTHLIKTRGQQVTLRCSPKSGHDTVSWYQQALGQGPQFIFQYYEEEERQRGNFPDRFSGHQFPNYSSELNVNALLLGDSALYLCASSFQRYYGYTFGSGTRLTVV.

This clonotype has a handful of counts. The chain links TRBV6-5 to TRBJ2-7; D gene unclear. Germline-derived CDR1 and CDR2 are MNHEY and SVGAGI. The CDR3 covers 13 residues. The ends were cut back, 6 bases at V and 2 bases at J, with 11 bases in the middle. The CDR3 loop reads CASRGRLTYEQYF. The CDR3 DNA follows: TGTGCCAGCAGAGGCAGGTTAACCTACGAGCAGTACTTC.

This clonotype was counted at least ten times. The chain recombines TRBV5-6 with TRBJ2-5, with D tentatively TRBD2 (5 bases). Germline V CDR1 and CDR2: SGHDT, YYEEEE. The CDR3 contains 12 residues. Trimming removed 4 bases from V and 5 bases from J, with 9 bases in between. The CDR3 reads CASSEGEETQYF. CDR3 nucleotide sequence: TGTGCCAGCAGCGAGGGAGAGGAGACCCAGTACTTC. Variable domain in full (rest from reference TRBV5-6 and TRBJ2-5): DAGVTQSPTHLIKTRGQQVTLRCSPKSGHDTVSWYQQALGQGPQFIFQYYEEEERQRGNFPDRFSGHQFPNYSSELNVNALLLGDSALYLCASSEGEETQYFGPGTRLLVL.

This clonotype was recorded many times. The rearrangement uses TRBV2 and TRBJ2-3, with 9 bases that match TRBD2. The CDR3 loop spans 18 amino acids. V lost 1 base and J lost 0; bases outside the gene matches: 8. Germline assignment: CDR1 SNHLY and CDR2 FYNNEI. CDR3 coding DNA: TGTGCCAGCAGTGAAGAGTCTAGCGGGGCTCTCAGCACAGATACGCAGTATTTT. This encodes CASSEESSGALSTDTQYF.

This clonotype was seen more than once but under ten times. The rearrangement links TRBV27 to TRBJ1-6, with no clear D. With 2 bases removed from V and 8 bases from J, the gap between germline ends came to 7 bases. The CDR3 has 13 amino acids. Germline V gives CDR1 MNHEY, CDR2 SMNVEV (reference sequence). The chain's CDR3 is CASSLARDSPLHF. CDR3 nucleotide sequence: TGTGCCAGCAGTTTAGCTCGGGATTCACCCCTCCACTTT.

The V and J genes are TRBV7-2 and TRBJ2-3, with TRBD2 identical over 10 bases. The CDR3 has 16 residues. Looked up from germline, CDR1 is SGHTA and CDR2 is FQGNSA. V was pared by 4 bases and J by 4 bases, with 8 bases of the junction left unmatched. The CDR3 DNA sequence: TGTGCCAGCAGCTCTCCTTGGCTAGCGGGGGCAGATACGCAGTATTTT. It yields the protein CASSSPWLAGADTQYF.

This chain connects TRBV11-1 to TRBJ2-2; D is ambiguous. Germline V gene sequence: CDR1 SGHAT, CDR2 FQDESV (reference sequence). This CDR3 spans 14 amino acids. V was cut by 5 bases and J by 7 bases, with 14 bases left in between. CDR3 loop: CASSLGRFYGELFF. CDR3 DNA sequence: TGTGCCAGCAGCCTCGGACGGTTTTACGGGGAGCTGTTTTTT.